The 15 T cell receptor beta chains reported below all come from one sample, sequenced in a study of CD8 T cells in ankylosing spondylitis. MiXCR was run by TCRdb on the 5' RACE reads, yielding one entry per CDR3 protein. Here the sample spans about 320,000 distinct CDR3 sequences, 11% being singletons. Material: blood, either unsorted or a sorted T cell fraction (not recorded which). The receptors come from a female donor with ankylosing spondylitis or in good health (not recorded which).

This clonotype has just a few counts. V and J are TRBV15 and TRBJ2-3; possible D gene TRBD1, 7 bases. The germline V gene encodes CDR1 LNHNV and CDR2 YYDKDF (reference sequence). The germline V and J ends were trimmed by 3 bases and 2 bases, with 12 bases remaining between them. There are 15 residues in the CDR3. CDR3 protein: CATSRRQGLTDTQYF. CDR3 bases: TGTGCCACCAGCAGGCGACAGGGACTCACAGATACGCAGTATTTT. The full variable domain, its missing parts supplied by reference TRBV15 and TRBJ2-3, is DAMVIQNPRYQVTQFGKPVTLSCSQTLNHNVMYWYQQKSSQAPKLLFHYYDKDFNNEADTPDNFQSRRPNTSFCFLDIRSPGLGDTAMYLCATSRRQGLTDTQYFGPGTRLTVL.

The rearrangement uses TRBV24-1 and TRBJ2-2; TRBD2 is a possible D gene (6 bases). V was shortened by 3 bases and J by 1 base, with 14 bases between the two germline ends. There are 17 residues in the CDR3. CDR1 is KGHDR, CDR2 SFDVKD, per germline. CDR3 protein: CATSDPDGSGNTGELFF. CDR3 DNA: TGTGCCACCAGTGATCCTGACGGGAGCGGGAACACCGGGGAGCTGTTTTTT.

This clonotype came up many times. The chain links TRBV20-1 to TRBJ2-1; 11 positions match TRBD2. The V segment lost 5 bases and the J segment 4 bases; nucleotides outside the gene matches: 4. The CDR3 runs 14 residues. Per germline, CDR1 DFQATT and CDR2 SNEGSKA (reference sequence). CDR3 in amino acids: CSAPGTSGYNEQFF. Written as DNA, the CDR3 is TGCAGTGCTCCCGGGACTAGCGGTTACAATGAGCAGTTCTTC.

This clonotype has a handful of counts. The chain recombines TRBV4-3 with TRBJ2-1; 8 bases agree with TRBD2. J lost 8 bases, V lost 4 bases, and 7 bases had no gene match. This CDR3 contains 14 residues. Germline CDR1 and CDR2: LGHNA and YSLEER. CDR3 loop: CASSPGTRWDEQFF. DNA of the CDR3: TGCGCCAGCAGCCCTGGGACTAGGTGGGATGAGCAGTTCTTC.

This clonotype appeared a few times. The CDR3: CSVLEMNTEAFF. The DNA for the CDR3 is TGCAGCGTTTTAGAAATGAACACTGAAGCTTTCTTT. The rearrangement joins TRBV29-1 to TRBJ1-1; no clear D gene. This CDR3 contains 12 residues. Per germline, CDR1 SQVTM and CDR2 ANQGSEA. The germline V and J ends were trimmed by 5 bases and 0 bases, with 7 bases remaining between them.

This sequence joins TRBV5-1 and TRBJ1-1, with D hard to call. V dropped 1 base and J dropped 8 bases, with 9 bases sitting between them. The CDR3 spans 12 residues. The V gene's germline CDR1 is SGHRS and CDR2 YFSETQ. CDR3: CASSLLEGEAFF. The CDR3 DNA reads as TGCGCCAGCAGCTTGTTGGAAGGCGAAGCTTTCTTT. The whole variable domain, remainder taken from reference TRBV5-1 and TRBJ1-1, is KAGVTQTPRYLIKTRGQQVTLSCSPISGHRSVSWYQQTPGQGLQFLFEYFSETQRNKGNFPGRFSGRQFSNSRSEMNVSTLELGDSALYLCASSLLEGEAFFGQGTRLTVV.

This clonotype was picked up a small number of times. The genes are TRBV7-8 and TRBJ1-5; D uncertain. Germline loops: CDR1 SGHVS, CDR2 FQNEAQ. The CDR3 consists of 15 residues. V was pared by 1 base and J by 3 bases, with 10 bases between. In DNA, the CDR3 is TGTGCCAGCAGCTTAGACCGGGCGCACAATCAGCCCCAGCATTTT. Translated, it gives CASSLDRAHNQPQHF.

The rearrangement joins TRBV15 to TRBJ2-1, with TRBD2 matching 7 bases. This CDR3 has 14 residues. Germline lookup yields CDR1 LNHNV and CDR2 YYDKDF (reference sequence). V gave up 6 bases and J gave up 3 bases; unmatched junction bases: 5. The CDR3 sequence: CATRRGGGYNEQFF. In DNA, the CDR3 is TGTGCCACCAGAAGGGGCGGGGGCTACAATGAGCAGTTCTTC.

This clonotype was picked up a small number of times. The rearrangement links TRBV18 to TRBJ1-4; D ambiguous. Germline loops: CDR1 KGHSH, CDR2 LQKENI. The CDR3 has 15 residues. Trimming took 4 bases from V and 5 from J, leaving 14 bases between them. CDR3 amino acids: CASSLIRSVNEKLFF. The CDR3, as DNA: TGTGCCAGCTCACTGATACGGTCAGTCAATGAAAAACTGTTTTTT.

This clonotype has a handful of counts. The V and J genes are TRBV28 and TRBJ2-7; weak D call: TRBD2 (5 bases). The CDR3 is 14 amino acids. Germline CDR1 and CDR2: MDHEN and SYDVKM. The V gene lost 0 bases and the J gene lost 3 bases, with 9 bases spanning the gap. The CDR3 sequence is CASSLWGRSYEQYF. The CDR3 DNA reads as TGTGCCAGCAGTTTATGGGGGAGAAGCTACGAGCAGTACTTC.

The CDR3 DNA reads TGTGCTAGGGGGGTGGGCTCCTACGAGCAGTACTTC. It is translated as CARGVGSYEQYF. V usage is TRBV7-7 and J usage is TRBJ2-7, with D perhaps being TRBD1 or TRBD2 (6 bases each). The CDR3 runs to 12 residues. The germline gives CDR1 SSHAT, CDR2 FNYEAQ (reference sequence). Based on the CDR3 plus reference TRBV7-7 and TRBJ2-7, the full variable domain is GAGVSQSPRYKVTKRGQDVTLRCDPISSHATLYWYQQALGQGPEFLTYFNYEAQPDKSGLPSDRFSAERPEGSISTLTIQRTEQRDSAMYRCARGVGSYEQYFGPGTRLTVT.

The J gene is TRBJ2-7, the V gene TRBV20-1; D is undetermined. This CDR3 is built from 14 residues. Per the germline V gene, CDR1 is DFQATT and CDR2 is SNEGSKA (reference sequence). V lost 6 bases to trimming and J lost 4 bases, with 19 bases between them. The CDR3 sequence: CSANRATARYEQYF. CDR3 in DNA: TGCAGTGCCAACCGGGCCACTGCACGATACGAGCAGTACTTC.

This rearrangement joins TRBV5-1 to TRBJ1-4; the D is unclear. The CDR3 has 15 amino acids. Germline CDR1 reads SGHRS; CDR2 reads YFSETQ. V lost 4 bases and J 0 bases, leaving 10 bases between the germline ends. The CDR3 bases are TGCGCCAGCAGCCCCCTCGCAGCAACTAATGAAAAACTGTTTTTT. This codes for CASSPLAATNEKLFF. The full variable domain, completed using reference TRBV5-1 and TRBJ1-4, is KAGVTQTPRYLIKTRGQQVTLSCSPISGHRSVSWYQQTPGQGLQFLFEYFSETQRNKGNFPGRFSGRQFSNSRSEMNVSTLELGDSALYLCASSPLAATNEKLFFGSGTQLSVL.

In its sample, this clonotype was seen many times. The rearrangement joins TRBV18 to TRBJ1-4, with unresolved D. The V and J ends lost 5 bases and 5 bases respectively, with 18 bases between them. Germline V lookup: CDR1 KGHSH, CDR2 LQKENI. There are 16 residues in the CDR3. The CDR3 bases are TGTGCCAGCTCAGCGAGATCCGGGGTACAAAATGAAAAACTGTTTTTT. This translates into CASSARSGVQNEKLFF.

This clonotype was found many times. This chain joins TRBV20-1 and TRBJ2-4; D is unresolved. Trimming cost V 4 bases and J 0 bases, with 10 bases left between them. The CDR3 contains 14 residues. Germline V CDR1 and CDR2: DFQATT, SNEGSKA (reference sequence). The CDR3 sequence: CSANHVLAKNIQYF. The CDR3 DNA follows: TGCAGTGCTAACCACGTACTAGCCAAAAACATTCAGTACTTC.